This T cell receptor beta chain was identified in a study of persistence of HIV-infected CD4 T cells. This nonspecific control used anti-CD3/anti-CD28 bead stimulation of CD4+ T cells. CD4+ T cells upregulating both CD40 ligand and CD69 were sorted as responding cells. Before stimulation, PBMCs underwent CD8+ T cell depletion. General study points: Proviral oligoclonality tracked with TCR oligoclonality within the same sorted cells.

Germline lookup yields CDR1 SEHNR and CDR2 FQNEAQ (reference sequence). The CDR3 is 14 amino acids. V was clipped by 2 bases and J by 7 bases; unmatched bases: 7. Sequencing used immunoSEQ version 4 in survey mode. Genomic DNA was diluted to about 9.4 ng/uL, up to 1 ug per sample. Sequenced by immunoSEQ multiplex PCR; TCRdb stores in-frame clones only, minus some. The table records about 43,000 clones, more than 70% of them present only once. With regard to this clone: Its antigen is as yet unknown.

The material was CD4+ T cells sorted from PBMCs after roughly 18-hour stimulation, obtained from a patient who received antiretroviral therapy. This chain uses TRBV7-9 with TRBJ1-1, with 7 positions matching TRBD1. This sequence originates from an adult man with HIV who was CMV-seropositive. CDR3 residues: CASSLSQGSIEAFF. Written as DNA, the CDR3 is TGTGCCAGCAGCTTATCACAGGGGAGCATTGAAGCTTTCTTT.